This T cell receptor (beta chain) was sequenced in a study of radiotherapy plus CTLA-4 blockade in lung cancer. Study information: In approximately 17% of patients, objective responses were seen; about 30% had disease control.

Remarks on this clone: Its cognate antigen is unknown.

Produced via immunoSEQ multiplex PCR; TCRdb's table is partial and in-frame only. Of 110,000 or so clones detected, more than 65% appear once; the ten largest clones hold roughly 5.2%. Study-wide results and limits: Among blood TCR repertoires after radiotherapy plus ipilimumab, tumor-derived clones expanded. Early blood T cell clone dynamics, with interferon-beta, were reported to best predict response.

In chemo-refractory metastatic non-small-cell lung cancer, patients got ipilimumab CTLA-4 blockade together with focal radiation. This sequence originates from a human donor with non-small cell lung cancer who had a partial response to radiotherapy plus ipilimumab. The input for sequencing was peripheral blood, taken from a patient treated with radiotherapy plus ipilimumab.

The CDR3 sequence is CASRSVVSAYEQYF. CDR3 DNA sequence: TGCGCCAGCAGGTCGGTAGTCTCCGCCTACGAGCAGTACTTC. The chain carries TRBV5-1 and TRBJ2-7; D not certain. Germline V gene lookup returns CDR1 SGHRS and CDR2 YFSETQ. The CDR3 is 14 amino acids. V was trimmed by 5 bases and J by 2 bases, leaving 14 bases between them.